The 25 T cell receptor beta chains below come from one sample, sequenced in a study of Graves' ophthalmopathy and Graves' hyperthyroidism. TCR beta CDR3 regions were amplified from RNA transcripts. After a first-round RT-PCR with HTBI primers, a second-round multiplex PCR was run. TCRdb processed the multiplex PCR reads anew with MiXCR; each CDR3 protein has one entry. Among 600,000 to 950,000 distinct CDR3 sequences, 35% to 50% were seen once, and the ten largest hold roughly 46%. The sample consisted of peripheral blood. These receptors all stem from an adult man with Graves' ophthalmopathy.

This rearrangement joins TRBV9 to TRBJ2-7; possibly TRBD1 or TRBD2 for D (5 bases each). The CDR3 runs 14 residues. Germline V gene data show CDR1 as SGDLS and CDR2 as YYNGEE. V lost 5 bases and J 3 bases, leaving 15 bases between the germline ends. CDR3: CASSGTPMFYEQYF. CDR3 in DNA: TGTGCCAGCAGTGGGACGCCCATGTTCTACGAGCAGTACTTC. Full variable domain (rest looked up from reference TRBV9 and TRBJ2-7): DSGVTQTPKHLITATGQRVTLRCSPRSGDLSVYWYQQSLDQGLQFLIQYYNGEERAKGNILERFSAQQFPDLHSELNLSSLELGDSALYFCASSGTPMFYEQYFGPGTRLTVT.

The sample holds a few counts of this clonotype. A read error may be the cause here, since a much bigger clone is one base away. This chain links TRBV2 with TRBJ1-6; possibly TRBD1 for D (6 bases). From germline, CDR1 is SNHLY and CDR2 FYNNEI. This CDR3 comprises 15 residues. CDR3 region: CAGSPQSQGRSPLHF. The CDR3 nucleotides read TGTGCCGGCAGTCCCCAGTCACAGGGACGTTCACCCCTCCACTTT.

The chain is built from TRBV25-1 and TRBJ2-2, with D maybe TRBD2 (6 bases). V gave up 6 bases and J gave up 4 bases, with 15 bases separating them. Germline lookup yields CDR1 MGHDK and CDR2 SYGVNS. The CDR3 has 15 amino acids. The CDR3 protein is CASRTRRGGTGELFF. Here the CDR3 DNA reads TGTGCCAGCAGGACGAGACGGGGAGGCACCGGGGAGCTGTTTTTT.

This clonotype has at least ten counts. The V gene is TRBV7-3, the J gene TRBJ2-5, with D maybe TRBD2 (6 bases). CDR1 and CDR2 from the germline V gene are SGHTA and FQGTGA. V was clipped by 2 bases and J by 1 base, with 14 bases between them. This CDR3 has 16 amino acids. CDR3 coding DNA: TGTGCCAGCAGCTTACGTGGAGGGATGGGCCAAGAGACCCAGTACTTC. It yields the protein CASSLRGGMGQETQYF. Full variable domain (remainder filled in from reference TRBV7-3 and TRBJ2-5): GAGVSQTPSNKVTEKGKYVELRCDPISGHTALYWYRQSLGQGPEFLIYFQGTGAADDSGLPNDRFFAVRPEGSVSTLKIQRTERGDSAVYLCASSLRGGMGQETQYFGPGTRLLVL.

CDR3 loop: CASSPTPGREEKLFF. DNA of the CDR3: TGCGCCAGCAGCCCGACTCCAGGGAGAGAGGAAAAACTGTTTTTT. The chain has TRBV5-1 and TRBJ1-4; D might be TRBD1 (5 bases). CDR1 SGHRS and CDR2 YFSETQ come from the germline V gene. V gave up 4 bases and J gave up 8 bases, with 18 bases separating them. The CDR3 extends over 15 amino acids. The whole variable domain, remainder taken from reference TRBV5-1 and TRBJ1-4, is KAGVTQTPRYLIKTRGQQVTLSCSPISGHRSVSWYQQTPGQGLQFLFEYFSETQRNKGNFPGRFSGRQFSNSRSEMNVSTLELGDSALYLCASSPTPGREEKLFFGSGTQLSVL.

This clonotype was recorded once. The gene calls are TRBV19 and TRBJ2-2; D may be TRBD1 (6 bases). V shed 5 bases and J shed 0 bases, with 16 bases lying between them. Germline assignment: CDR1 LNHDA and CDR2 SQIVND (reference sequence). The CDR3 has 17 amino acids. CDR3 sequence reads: CASSLTGRTANTGELFF. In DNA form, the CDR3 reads TGTGCCAGTAGTTTAACAGGGCGGACAGCGAACACCGGGGAGCTGTTTTTT.

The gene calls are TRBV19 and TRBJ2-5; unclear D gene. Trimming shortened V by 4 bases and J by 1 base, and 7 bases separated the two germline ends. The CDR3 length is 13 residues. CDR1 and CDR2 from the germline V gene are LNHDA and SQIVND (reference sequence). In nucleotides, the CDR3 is TGTGCCAGTAGTAGGGCTTCCCAAGAGACCCAGTACTTC. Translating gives CASSRASQETQYF.

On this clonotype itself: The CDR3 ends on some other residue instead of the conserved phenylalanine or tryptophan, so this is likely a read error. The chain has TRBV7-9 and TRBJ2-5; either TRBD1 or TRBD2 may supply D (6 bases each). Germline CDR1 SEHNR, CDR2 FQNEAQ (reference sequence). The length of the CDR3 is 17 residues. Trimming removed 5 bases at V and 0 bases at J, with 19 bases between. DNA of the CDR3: TGTGCCAGCAGCGTAGGGGGACTGGCGGCCCACCAAGAGACCCAGTACCTC. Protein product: CASSVGGLAAHQETQYL.

CDR3 in amino acids: CASSFAGTGGIGANVLTF. The CDR3 coding sequence is TGTGCCAGCAGCTTCGCCGGGACAGGGGGGATTGGGGCCAACGTCCTGACTTTC. The J gene is TRBJ2-6, the V gene TRBV7-9; the match to TRBD1 covers 11 bases. V shed 3 bases, J shed 3 bases, and the junction held 7 bases outside the gene matches. CDR1 SEHNR and CDR2 FQNEAQ come from the germline V gene (reference sequence). This CDR3 region has 18 residues.

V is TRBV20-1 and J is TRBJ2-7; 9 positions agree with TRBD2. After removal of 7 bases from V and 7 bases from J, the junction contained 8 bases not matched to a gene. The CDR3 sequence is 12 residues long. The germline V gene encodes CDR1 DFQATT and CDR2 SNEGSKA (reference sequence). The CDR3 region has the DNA TGCAGTGGTACCCTAGCGGGGCCGGAGCAGTACTTC. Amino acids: CSGTLAGPEQYF.

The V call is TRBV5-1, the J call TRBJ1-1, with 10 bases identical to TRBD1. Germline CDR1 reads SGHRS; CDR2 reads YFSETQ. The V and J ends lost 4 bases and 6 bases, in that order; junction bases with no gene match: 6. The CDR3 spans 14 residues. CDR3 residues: CASSTRDRGAEAFF. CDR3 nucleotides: TGCGCCAGCAGCACTCGGGACAGGGGAGCTGAAGCTTTCTTT.

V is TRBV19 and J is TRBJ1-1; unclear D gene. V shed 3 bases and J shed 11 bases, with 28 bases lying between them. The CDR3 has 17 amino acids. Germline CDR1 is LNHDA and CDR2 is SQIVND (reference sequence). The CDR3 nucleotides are TGTGCCAGTAGTATCGGACGGGTCTATGGCTACACCGGATGGGCTTTCTTT. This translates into CASSIGRVYGYTGWAFF.

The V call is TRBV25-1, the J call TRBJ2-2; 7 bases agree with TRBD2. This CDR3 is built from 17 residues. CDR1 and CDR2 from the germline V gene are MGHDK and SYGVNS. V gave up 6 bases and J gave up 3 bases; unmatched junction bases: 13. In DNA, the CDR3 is TGTGCCAGCAGCTTGAGAGTAGGACTAGTCGACACCGGGGAGCTGTTTTTT. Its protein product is CASSLRVGLVDTGELFF.

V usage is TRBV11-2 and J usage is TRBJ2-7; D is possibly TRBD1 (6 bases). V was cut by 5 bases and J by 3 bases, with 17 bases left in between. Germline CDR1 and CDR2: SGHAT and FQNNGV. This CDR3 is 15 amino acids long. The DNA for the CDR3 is TGTGCCAGCAGCGCCGGACAGTGGGTGGACTACGAGCAGTACTTC. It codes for CASSAGQWVDYEQYF.

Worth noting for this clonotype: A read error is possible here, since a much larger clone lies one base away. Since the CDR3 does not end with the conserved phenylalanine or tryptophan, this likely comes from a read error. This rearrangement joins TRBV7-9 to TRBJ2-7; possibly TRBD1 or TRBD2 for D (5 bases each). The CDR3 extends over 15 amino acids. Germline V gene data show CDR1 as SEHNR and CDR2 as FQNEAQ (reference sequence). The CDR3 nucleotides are TGCGCCAGCAGCCAAGAGCGGCAGGGCGACTACGAGCAGTACCTC. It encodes CASSQERQGDYEQYL.

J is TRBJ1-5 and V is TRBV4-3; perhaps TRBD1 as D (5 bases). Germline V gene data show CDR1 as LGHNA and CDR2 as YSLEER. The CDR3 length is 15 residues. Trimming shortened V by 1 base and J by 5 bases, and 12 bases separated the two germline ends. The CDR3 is CASSQGSAGYQPQHF. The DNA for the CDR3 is TGCGCCAGCAGCCAAGGTTCGGCAGGGTATCAGCCCCAGCATTTT.

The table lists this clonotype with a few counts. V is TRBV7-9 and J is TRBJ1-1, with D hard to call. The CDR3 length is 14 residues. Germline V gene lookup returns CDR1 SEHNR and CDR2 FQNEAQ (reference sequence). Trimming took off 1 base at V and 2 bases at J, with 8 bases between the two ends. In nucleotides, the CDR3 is TGTGCCAGCAGCTTAGGTAAAAAAAACACTGAAGCTTTCTTT. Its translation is CASSLGKKNTEAFF.

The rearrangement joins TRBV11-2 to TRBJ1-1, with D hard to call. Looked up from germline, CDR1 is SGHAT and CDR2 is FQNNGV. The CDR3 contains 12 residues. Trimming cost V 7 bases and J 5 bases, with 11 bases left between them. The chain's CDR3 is CASTSTRTEAFF. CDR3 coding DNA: TGTGCCAGCACCTCGACACGTACTGAAGCTTTCTTT.

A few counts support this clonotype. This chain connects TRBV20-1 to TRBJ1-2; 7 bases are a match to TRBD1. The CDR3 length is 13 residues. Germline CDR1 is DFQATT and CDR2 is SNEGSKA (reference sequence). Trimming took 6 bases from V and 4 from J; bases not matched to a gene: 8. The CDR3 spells CSALRQGLYGYTF. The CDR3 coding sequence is TGCAGTGCGCTCCGACAGGGCCTCTATGGCTACACCTTC.

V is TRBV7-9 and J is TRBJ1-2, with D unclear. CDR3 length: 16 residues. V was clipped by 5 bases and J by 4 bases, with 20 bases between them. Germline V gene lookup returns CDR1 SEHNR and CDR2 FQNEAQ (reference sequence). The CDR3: CASSQSTNPIPYGYTF. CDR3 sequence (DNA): TGTGCCAGCAGCCAATCGACAAACCCGATCCCCTATGGCTACACCTTC.

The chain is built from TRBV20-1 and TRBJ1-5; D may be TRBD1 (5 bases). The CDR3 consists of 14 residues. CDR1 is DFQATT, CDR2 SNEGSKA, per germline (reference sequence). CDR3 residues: CSALNQGARQPQHF. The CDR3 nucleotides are TGCAGCGCTCTGAACCAGGGTGCCCGTCAGCCCCAGCATTTT.

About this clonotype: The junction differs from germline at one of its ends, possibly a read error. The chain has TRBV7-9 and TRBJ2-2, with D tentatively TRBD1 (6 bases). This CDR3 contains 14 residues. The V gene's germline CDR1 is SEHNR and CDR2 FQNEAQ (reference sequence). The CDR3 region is CASSPWGPHGELFF. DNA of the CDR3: TGCGCCAGCAGCCCCTGGGGGCCCCACGGGGAGCTGTTTTTT.

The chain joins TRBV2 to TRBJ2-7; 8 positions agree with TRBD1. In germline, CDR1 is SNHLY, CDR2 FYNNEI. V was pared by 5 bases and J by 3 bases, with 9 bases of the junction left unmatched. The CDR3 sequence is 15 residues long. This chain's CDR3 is CASSSPDRVNYEQYF. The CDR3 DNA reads TGTGCCAGCAGTTCCCCGGACAGGGTAAACTACGAGCAGTACTTC.

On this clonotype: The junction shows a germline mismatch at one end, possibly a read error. The CDR3: CASSPLGTKDGHTF. The CDR3 DNA reads as TGTGCCAGCAGCCCCCTGGGCACCAAAGATGGCCACACCTTC. The rearrangement links TRBV7-9 to TRBJ1-2, with unresolved D. The germline CDR1 and CDR2 sequences are SEHNR and FQNEAQ (reference sequence). The CDR3 has 14 residues.

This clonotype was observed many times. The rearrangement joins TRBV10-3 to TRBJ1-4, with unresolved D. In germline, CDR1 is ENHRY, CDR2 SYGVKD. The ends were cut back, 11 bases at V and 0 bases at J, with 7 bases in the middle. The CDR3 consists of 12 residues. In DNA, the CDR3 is TGTGCCGCACGGTCAACTAATGAAAAACTGTTTTTT. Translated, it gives CAARSTNEKLFF.